Reported below is one T cell receptor beta chain. Its target is not known. This entry belongs to a study of shared clonotypes between healthy human individuals. On the study more broadly: CD4 naive cells filled three plates per donor, CD4 memory three, CD8 naive two and CD8 memory one. Study-wide findings and caveats: Researchers found naive subsets generally carried larger estimated richness than memory subsets.

The V gene's germline CDR1 is SGHRS and CDR2 YFSETQ. The V and J ends lost 2 bases and 5 bases, in that order; junction bases with no gene match: 4. The CDR3 extends over 14 amino acids. Sequenced by immunoSEQ multiplex PCR; TCRdb stores in-frame clones only, minus some. The sample comprises a few million clones, about 92% of which are singletons, and 0.3% to 0.4% rests with the top ten. Naive CD45RA+ and memory CD45RA-negative subsets were split from CD4+ cells. The chain has TRBV5-1 and TRBJ1-2; 9 bases are shared with TRBD1. This TCR came from a man between 18 and 29 years old in good health. Some clones in this sample may be carry-over from other donors' samples. Sequencing input: naive CD4+ T cells from PBMCs. Subset reported: CD45RA+ positively selected. The CDR3 protein is CASSFLGQGYGYTF. The CDR3 DNA reads as TGCGCCAGCAGCTTCCTAGGACAGGGGTATGGCTACACCTTC.